The rows below give T cell receptor beta chains drawn from one sample of a study of shared clonotypes between healthy human individuals. The protocol was immunoSEQ multiplex PCR, while the TCRdb copy is restricted to in-frame clones and leaves out a portion. The sample lists more than 2,000,000 clones, 93% occurring once. Sequencing input: naive CD4+ T cells from PBMCs. The source of these receptors is a man between 18 and 35 years old in good health. Some clones in this sample may be carry-over from other donors' samples. The CDR3 runs from the conserved cysteine through the conserved F or W. The D gene is left open where the match is weak. Expanded clones are given a class, and other clones once, few, many or no size at all.

d_call j_call clone_size v_call cdr3_length cdr3_aa cdr3_nt
. TRBJ2-3 . TRBV5-1 16 CASSLGTSGSTDTQYF TGCGCCAGCAGCTTGGGGACATCCGGGAGCACAGATACGCAGTATTTT
. TRBJ2-2 . TRBV5-4 16 CASSQAGIVNTGELFF TGTGCCAGCAGCCAGGCAGGGATCGTGAACACCGGGGAGCTGTTTTTT
. TRBJ2-1 once TRBV9 17 CASSVRQSGGPGNEQFF TGTGCCAGCAGCGTAAGACAAAGCGGAGGGCCAGGTAATGAGCAGTTCTTC
. TRBJ2-2 . TRBV21-1 18 CASNKSPHTGTNTGELFF TGTGCCAGCAACAAAAGTCCCCACACGGGCACGAACACCGGGGAGCTGTTTTTT
TRBD2 TRBJ2-7 once TRBV10-1 16 CASSDEGASGNYEQYF TGCGCCAGCAGTGACGAAGGGGCTAGCGGCAATTACGAGCAGTACTTC
TRBD1 TRBJ2-1 . TRBV5-1 17 CASSRAGTGAGGNEQFF TGCGCCAGCAGCCGCGCCGGGACAGGGGCCGGGGGCAATGAGCAGTTCTTC
. TRBJ2-1 . TRBV6-5 15 CASSSIADIYNEQFF TGTGCCAGCAGTTCCATAGCGGATATCTACAATGAGCAGTTCTTC
. TRBJ2-2 . TRBV6-1 13 CASTTSTVVELFF TGTGCCAGCACAACCTCGACAGTCGTGGAGCTGTTTTTT
TRBD2 TRBJ2-7 . TRBV28 16 CASSLSPTSGRYEQYF TGTGCCAGCAGTTTGTCCCCCACTAGCGGGAGGTACGAGCAGTACTTC
. TRBJ1-2 . TRBV11-2 15 CASSIDAYRDRGYTF TGTGCCAGCAGCATCGACGCATACAGGGACCGTGGCTACACCTTC
. TRBJ2-5 . TRBV6-5 14 CASSRKQGRETQYF TGTGCCAGCAGTCGGAAACAGGGACGGGAGACCCAGTACTTC
. TRBJ2-3 . TRBV6-1 13 CASSGQVPDTQYF TGTGCCAGCAGTGGGCAGGTTCCAGATACGCAGTATTTT
. TRBJ2-4 . TRBV4-1 16 CASSQVPRVAKNIQYF TGCGCCAGCAGCCAAGTGCCTCGGGTAGCCAAAAACATTCAGTACTTC
. TRBJ2-1 . TRBV6-4 13 CASSTGSQGEQFF TGTGCCAGCAGTACGGGATCCCAGGGGGAGCAGTTCTTC
TRBD2 TRBJ2-2 once TRBV27 17 CASRQNRASGLNGELFF TGTGCCAGCAGACAGAACCGGGCTAGCGGTTTGAACGGGGAGCTGTTTTTT
. TRBJ1-2 . TRBV29-1 11 CSGGEGNGYTF TGCAGCGGGGGAGAAGGGAATGGCTACACCTTC
TRBD2 TRBJ2-1 . TRBV28 14 CASSLFRPGGREFF TGTGCCAGCAGTTTATTCAGGCCGGGGGGTAGGGAGTTCTTC
TRBD2 TRBJ2-7 once TRBV15 16 CATSRDLSAGVYEQYF TGTGCCACCAGCAGAGATTTGTCGGCGGGAGTTTACGAGCAGTACTTC
. TRBJ1-1 . TRBV11-2 15 CASSLGSAGDTEAFF TGTGCCAGCAGCTTAGGATCTGCTGGGGACACTGAAGCTTTCTTT
. TRBJ1-2 once TRBV18 13 CASSRSGDYGYTF TGTGCCAGCTCACGGTCCGGGGACTATGGCTACACCTTC
TRBD2 TRBJ2-3 . TRBV6-6 14 CASRPGLATDTQYF TGTGCCAGCAGACCGGGACTAGCTACAGATACGCAGTATTTT
. TRBJ1-3 . TRBV6-5 14 CASSNGGYGNTIYF TGTGCCAGCAGTAATGGGGGGTACGGAAACACCATATATTTT
TRBD2 TRBJ2-7 . TRBV9 16 CASSVATREGQNEQYF TGTGCCAGCAGCGTAGCTACGAGGGAGGGCCAAAACGAGCAGTACTTC
TRBD2 TRBJ2-3 . TRBV5-4 17 CASSLVGLAGARDTQYF TGTGCCAGCAGCTTGGTAGGCCTAGCGGGAGCGAGGGATACGCAGTATTTT
. TRBJ1-3 . TRBV6-1 14 CASSLYRAGNTIYF TGTGCCAGCAGCCTATACCGCGCTGGAAACACCATATATTTT
. TRBJ1-2 once TRBV6-5 12 CASSPSNYGYTF TGTGCCAGCAGCCCCTCTAACTATGGCTACACCTTC
. TRBJ2-5 . TRBV30 15 CAWNSAAATGETQYF TGTGCCTGGAACTCAGCGGCTGCGACCGGAGAGACCCAGTACTTC
TRBD1 TRBJ1-1 few TRBV10-1 15 CASSEFRGRETEAFF TGCGCCAGCAGCGAGTTCAGGGGGCGAGAGACTGAAGCTTTCTTT
. TRBJ1-2 . TRBV4-3 14 CASSQDGFNYGYTF TGCGCCAGCAGCCAAGACGGTTTTAACTATGGCTACACCTTC
. TRBJ1-2 . TRBV28 13 CASSLLTSYGYTF TGTGCCAGCAGTTTACTGACTTCCTATGGCTACACCTTC
. TRBJ2-5 . TRBV6-6 14 CASSSGLRGETQYF TGTGCCAGCAGTTCCGGACTAAGGGGGGAGACCCAGTACTTC
. TRBJ2-1 . TRBV19 12 CASSEGENEQFF TGTGCCAGTAGTGAAGGGGAGAATGAGCAGTTCTTC
. TRBJ2-1 . TRBV9 15 CASSVVGSSYNEQFF TGTGCCAGCAGCGTAGTGGGCAGCTCCTACAATGAGCAGTTCTTC
. TRBJ1-2 . TRBV7-2 16 CASSFDLTPGSYGYTF TGTGCCAGCAGCTTCGACTTGACGCCAGGGAGCTATGGCTACACCTTC
TRBD2 TRBJ2-2 . TRBV5-1 16 CASSPTSGSSTGELFF TGCGCCAGCAGCCCTACTAGCGGGAGTTCCACCGGGGAGCTGTTTTTT
. TRBJ2-2 few TRBV7-3 14 CASSLTPSAGELFF TGTGCCAGCAGCTTAACCCCGTCGGCCGGGGAGCTGTTTTTT
TRBD2 TRBJ2-5 . TRBV7-2 17 CASSPGLAGGPQETQYF TGTGCCAGCAGCCCGGGACTAGCGGGAGGCCCCCAAGAGACCCAGTACTTC
. TRBJ2-7 . TRBV28 12 CASSPNRDEQYF TGTGCCAGCAGCCCTAACAGGGACGAGCAGTACTTC
. TRBJ2-1 . TRBV28 15 CASLSRAADYNEQFF TGTGCCAGCCTATCCCGAGCGGCCGACTACAATGAGCAGTTCTTC
TRBD1 TRBJ2-6 . TRBV7-6 19 CASSLARGTGSPGANVLTF TGTGCCAGCAGCTTAGCGCGGGGGACAGGGTCCCCTGGGGCCAATGTCCTGACTTTC
. TRBJ2-5 once TRBV7-2 15 CASSPFRGGGETQYF TGTGCCAGCAGCCCGTTTCGGGGAGGGGGAGAGACCCAGTACTTC
. TRBJ2-7 . TRBV7-9 14 CASSVSGSSYEQYF TGTGCCAGCAGCGTTTCCGGCAGCTCCTACGAGCAGTACTTC
. TRBJ2-7 . TRBV21-1 15 CASSRTLGGCYEQYF TGTGCCAGCAGCCGAACCCTAGGGGGCTGTTACGAGCAGTACTTC
. TRBJ2-1 . TRBV9 15 CASSVRGTDYNEQFF TGTGCCAGCAGCGTCCGGGGGACAGACTACAATGAGCAGTTCTTC
TRBD1 TRBJ1-1 once TRBV6-5 13 CASSTRQGGPAFF TGTGCCAGCAGTACTAGACAGGGAGGACCAGCTTTCTTT
. TRBJ2-7 . TRBV10-3 15 CAISDRWSGDYEQYF TGTGCCATCAGTGACAGGTGGTCTGGGGACTACGAGCAGTACTTC
TRBD2 TRBJ2-2 . TRBV5-1 14 CATRERETTGELFF TGCGCCACCCGGGAGCGGGAGACCACCGGGGAGCTGTTTTTT
. TRBJ1-1 . TRBV5-4 16 CASSLGSRGGLTEAFF TGTGCCAGCAGCTTGGGGTCCCGGGGGGGCTTGACTGAAGCTTTCTTT
TRBD2 TRBJ2-7 . TRBV28 14 CASSLAGGSYEQYF TGTGCCAGCAGTTTGGCGGGAGGATCCTACGAGCAGTACTTC
. TRBJ2-7 . TRBV5-1 16 CASSPGGTARLDEQYF TGCGCCAGCAGCCCCGGAGGCACAGCAAGGTTGGACGAGCAGTACTTC
. TRBJ2-2 . TRBV9 15 CASSVGDRNTGELFF TGTGCCAGCAGCGTAGGCGACAGAAACACCGGGGAGCTGTTTTTT
TRBD1 TRBJ1-5 . TRBV6-1 16 CASSEASRQGSQPQHF TGTGCCAGCAGTGAAGCGTCTAGACAGGGGAGTCAGCCCCAGCATTTT
TRBD2 TRBJ2-7 . TRBV5-1 14 CASSPTSGSWEQYF TGCGCCAGCAGCCCGACTAGCGGGAGTTGGGAGCAGTACTTC
. TRBJ2-1 . TRBV7-8 15 CASSFGLPSYNEQFF TGTGCCAGCAGCTTTGGACTACCCTCCTACAATGAGCAGTTCTTC